Each of the 7 T cell receptor beta chains below was sequenced from the same sample in a study of regulatory T cells in long-lasting Graves disease. Building of the TCR beta libraries involved iRepertoire HTBI primers and Arm-PCR of CDR3 regions. One entry per CDR3 protein results from TCRdb running MiXCR on the multiplex PCR reads. The sample carries fewer than 450,000 distinct CDR3 sequences, around 21% recorded once. Time point noted: persistent/refractory GD, antithyroid drugs over 5 years with positive TRAb. Extracted PBMC RNA gave rise to the TCR library. This specimen was peripheral blood mononuclear cells (PBMCs), taken when the disease was refractory, from a patient treated with antithyroid drugs. These TCRs come from a female donor with Graves disease.

Ten or more counts support this clonotype. This CDR3 reads CASSSLPPSGLQETQYF. In nucleotides, the CDR3 is TGTGCCAGCAGTTCTCTTCCTCCATCAGGATTACAAGAGACCCAGTACTTC. This chain joins TRBV12-3 or TRBV12-4 and TRBJ2-5; D is uncertain. V was cut by 4 bases and J by 2 bases, with 20 bases left in between. The CDR3 contains 17 residues.

A few counts support this clonotype. One junction end disagrees with the germline gene, perhaps due to a read error. This chain links TRBV6-2 or TRBV6-3 with TRBJ2-5; 12 bases match TRBD2. Germline V lookup: CDR1 MNHEY, CDR2 SVGEGT. This CDR3 contains 17 residues. The CDR3 spells CASSYSARTSGRTSLDF. The CDR3 coding sequence is TGTGCCAGCAGTTACTCCGCCCGTACTAGCGGGAGGACAAGTTTGGACTTC.

Concerning this clonotype itself: The germline gene is not matched at one end of the junction; a read error may be the cause. The rearrangement uses TRBV11-2 and TRBJ2-7, with TRBD2 as a possible D gene (5 bases). Germline CDR1 and CDR2: SGHAT and FQNNGV. This CDR3 contains 13 residues. CDR3 bases: TGTACCAGCAGCTTGGCGGGTGGGTGGGAGCAGTACTTC. Translated: CTSSLAGGWEQYF.

This chain uses TRBV30 with TRBJ2-5; 9 bases line up with TRBD2. The CDR3 contains 12 residues. Germline V gene lookup returns CDR1 GTSNPN and CDR2 SVGIG (reference sequence). Trimming removed 3 bases from V and 5 bases from J; junction bases left unmatched: 1. The CDR3 sequence is CAWRSGGETQYF. The CDR3 bases are TGTGCCTGGAGAAGCGGGGGGGAGACCCAGTACTTC.

This rearrangement joins TRBV6-2 or TRBV6-3 to TRBJ1-3; 8 nucleotides match TRBD1. This CDR3 is 15 amino acids long. The V gene end was trimmed by 6 bases and the J gene end by 2 bases; junction bases not matched to a gene: 6. Germline CDR1 reads MNHEY; CDR2 reads SVGEGT. The CDR3, as DNA: TGTGCCAGCAGCGTCGGACAGGGAGCTGGAAACACCATATATTTT. It is translated as CASSVGQGAGNTIYF.

A word on this clonotype: One base away lies a much larger clone, so this may be a sequencing read error. The conserved phenylalanine or tryptophan normally closing the CDR3 is absent here, so this likely arose from a read error. The V gene is TRBV28, the J gene TRBJ1-2, with a possible D match to TRBD1 (6 bases). The CDR3 spans 13 residues. The V gene lost 6 bases and the J gene lost 3 bases, with 11 bases spanning the gap. Germline assignment: CDR1 MDHEN and CDR2 SYDVKM. CDR3 DNA sequence: TGTGCCAGCAGAACCACAGGGTACTATGGCTACACCTCC. Its translation: CASRTTGYYGYTS.

This clonotype was counted between two and nine times. CDR3 sequence: CSANPGRQLSNQPQHF. The CDR3 DNA sequence: TGCAGTGCTAATCCGGGACGTCAGCTTAGCAATCAGCCCCAGCATTTT. The chain combines TRBV20-1 with TRBJ1-5, with TRBD1 as a possible D gene (5 bases). The CDR3 spans 16 residues. The germline V gene has CDR1 DFQATT and CDR2 SNEGSKA (reference sequence). V lost 4 bases, J lost 0 bases, and 16 bases lay in between.